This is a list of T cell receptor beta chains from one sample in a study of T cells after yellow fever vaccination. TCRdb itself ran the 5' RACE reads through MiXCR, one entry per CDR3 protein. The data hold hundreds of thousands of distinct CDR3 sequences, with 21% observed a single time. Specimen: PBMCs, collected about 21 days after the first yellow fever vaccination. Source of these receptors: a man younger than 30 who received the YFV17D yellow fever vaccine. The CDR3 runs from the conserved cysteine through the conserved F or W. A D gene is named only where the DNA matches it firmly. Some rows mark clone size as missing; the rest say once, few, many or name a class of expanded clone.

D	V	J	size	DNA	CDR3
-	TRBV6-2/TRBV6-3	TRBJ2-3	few	TGTGCCAGCAGCCAAGACTCCGCTTTCACAGATACGCAGTATTTT	CASSQDSAFTDTQYF
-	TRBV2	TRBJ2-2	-	TGTGCCAGCAGTACAGGGTTCGCGAACACCGGGGAGCTGTTTTTT	CASSTGFANTGELFF
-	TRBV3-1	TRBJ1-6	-	TGTGCCAGCAGACTGGGACCTGCTAATTCACCCCTCCACTTT	CASRLGPANSPLHF
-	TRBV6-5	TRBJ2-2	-	TGTGCCAGCAGTTACGGCCTAGGGACCGGGGAGCTGTTTTTT	CASSYGLGTGELFF
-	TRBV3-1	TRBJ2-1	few	TGTGCCAGCAGCCAAGTTACTGAGCAGTTCTTC	CASSQVTEQFF
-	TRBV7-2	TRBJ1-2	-	TGTGCCAGCAGTCACGGCGACAGGACCCGCGGCGGCTACACCTTC	CASSHGDRTRGGYTF
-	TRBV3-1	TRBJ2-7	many	TGTGCCAGCAGCCAAGAAGGACCATCCCGCGAGCAGTACTTC	CASSQEGPSREQYF
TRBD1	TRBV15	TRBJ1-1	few	TGTGCCACCAGCGACGTCCAGGGGGGGAACACTGAAGCTTTCTTT	CATSDVQGGNTEAFF
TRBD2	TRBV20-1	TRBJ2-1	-	TGCAGTGCTATTTTGACTAGCGTCTACAATGAGCAGTTCTTC	CSAILTSVYNEQFF
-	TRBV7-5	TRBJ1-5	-	-	CISVPEAYSSRYSNQPQHF
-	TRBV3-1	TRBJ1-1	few	TGTGCCAGCAGCCGTGAATGGGGCGACACTGAAGCTTTCTTT	CASSREWGDTEAFF
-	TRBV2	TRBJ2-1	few	TGTGCCAGCAGTGATTACAGGGATGGAAATGAGCAGTTCTTC	CASSDYRDGNEQFF
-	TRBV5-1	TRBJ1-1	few	TGCGCCAGCAGCTTTGGGAGCCTTGACACTGAAGCTTTCTTT	CASSFGSLDTEAFF
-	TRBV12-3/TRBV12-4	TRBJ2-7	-	TGTGCCAGCAGTTTGGGGCACGGGGACGAGCAGTACTTC	CASSLGHGDEQYF
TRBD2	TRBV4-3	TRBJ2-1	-	TGCGCCAGCAGCCAGGCGGGGGGTCTGGCGGAGCAGTTCTTC	CASSQAGGLAEQFF
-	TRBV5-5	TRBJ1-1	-	TGTGCCAGCAGCTTCTCTCTGCGGTCCATGAACACTGAAGCTTTCTTT	CASSFSLRSMNTEAFF
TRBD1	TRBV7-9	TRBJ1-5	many	TGTGCCAGCAGCTTGGGTTGGGACAGGGAGCAGCCCCAGCATTTT	CASSLGWDREQPQHF
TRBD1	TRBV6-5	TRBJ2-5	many	TGTGCCAGCAGAAGGACAGGGCAAGAGACCCAGTACTTC	CASRRTGQETQYF
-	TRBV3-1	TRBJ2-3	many	TGTGCCAGCAGCCAAGCCAGCGGTAGCACAGATACGCAGTATTTT	CASSQASGSTDTQYF
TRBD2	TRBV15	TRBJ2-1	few	TGTGCCACCAGCAAGAGCCGGGGGGGCGCCTACAATGAGCAGTTCTTC	CATSKSRGGAYNEQFF
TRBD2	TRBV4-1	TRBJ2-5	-	TGCGCCAGCAGTACCCTAGCGGGGGGGCAGGGGGGAGAGACCCAGTACTTC	CASSTLAGGQGGETQYF
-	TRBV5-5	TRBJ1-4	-	TGTGCCAGCAGCTCCGAGGGTATCTATGAAAAACTGTTTTTT	CASSSEGIYEKLFF
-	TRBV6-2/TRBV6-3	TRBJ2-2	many	TGTGCCAGCAGTTATTGGTTGGGTACCGGGGAGCTGTTTTTT	CASSYWLGTGELFF
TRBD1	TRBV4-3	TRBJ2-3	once	TGCGCCAGCAGCCAATGGGACAGGGGATCGCAGGATACGCAGTATTTT	CASSQWDRGSQDTQYF
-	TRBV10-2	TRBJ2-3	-	TGCGCCAGCAAGGATCAGGGCACAGATACGCAGTATTTT	CASKDQGTDTQYF
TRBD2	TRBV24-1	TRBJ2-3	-	TGTGCCACCAGTGATTCGGGAGGTCCCCCAGATACGCAGTATTTT	CATSDSGGPPDTQYF
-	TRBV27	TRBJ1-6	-	TGTGCCAGCAGTTTATCAGTTACGAGCTCCTATAATTCACCCCTCCACTTT	CASSLSVTSSYNSPLHF
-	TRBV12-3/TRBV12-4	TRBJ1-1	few	TGTGCCAGCAGCAAGGATTCTGAAGCTTTCTTT	CASSKDSEAFF
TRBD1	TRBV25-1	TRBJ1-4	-	TGTGCCAGCCGGGACAGTAGGGAAAAACTGTTTTTT	CASRDSREKLFF
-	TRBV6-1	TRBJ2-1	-	TGTGCCAGCAGTCCGACGCCCATTGGTTTGCGGTTCTTC	CASSPTPIGLRFF
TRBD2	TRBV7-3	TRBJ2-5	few	TGTGCCAGCAGCTTAAGCGGGGGGATCCAAGAGACCCAGTACTTC	CASSLSGGIQETQYF
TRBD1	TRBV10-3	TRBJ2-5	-	TGTGCCACTGGACAGGCCGAACAAGAGACCCAGTACTTC	CATGQAEQETQYF
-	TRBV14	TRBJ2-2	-	TGTGCCAGCAGAAAGTTCGACACCGGGGAGCTGTTTTTT	CASRKFDTGELFF
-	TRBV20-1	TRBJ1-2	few	TGCAGTCCACAGGGAGTCGGCTACACCTTC	CSPQGVGYTF
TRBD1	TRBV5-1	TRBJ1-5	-	TGCGCCAGCAGCGCCTCCTGGGACAGTGGAAATCAGCCCCAGCATTTT	CASSASWDSGNQPQHF
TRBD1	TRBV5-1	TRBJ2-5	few	TGCGCCAGCAGCACCGGACAGGCCCAAGAGACCCAGTACTTC	CASSTGQAQETQYF
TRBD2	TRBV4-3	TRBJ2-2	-	TGCGCCAGCAGCCAAGTGGTGATAGCGGGGGGGGTCGGGGAGCTGTTTTTT	CASSQVVIAGGVGELFF
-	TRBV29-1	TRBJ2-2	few	TGCAGCGTTGAACGGCAGGACTCGACCGGGGAGCTGTTTTTT	CSVERQDSTGELFF
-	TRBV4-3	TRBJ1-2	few	TGCGCCAGCAGCCAAGATATGAGGTATGGCTACACCTTC	CASSQDMRYGYTF
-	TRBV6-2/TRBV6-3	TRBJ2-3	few	TGTGCCAGCAGTTACTTGGACCGCACAGATACGCAGTATTTT	CASSYLDRTDTQYF